This TCR beta chain was identified in a study of response to subunit inactivated influenza vaccine. A single record per CDR3 protein comes from TCRdb applying MiXCR to the RT-PCR reads. Here the sample spans hundreds of thousands of distinct CDR3 sequences, 15% to 18% being singletons. The CDR3 consists of 14 residues. Deletions cut 7 bases from V and 6 bases from J, with 15 bases between. Germline V gene data show CDR1 as LGHNA and CDR2 as YSLEER. This rearrangement joins TRBV4-3 to TRBJ2-2; maybe TRBD2 (5 bases). Sequenced material: PBMCs from blood, taken approximately 13 days after vaccination. This TCR was recovered from a man aged 50 or older who received an inactivated influenza vaccine. The chain's CDR3 is CASTRNAGPGELFF. The CDR3 bases are TGCGCCAGCACCCGGAACGCGGGTCCCGGGGAGCTGTTTTTT.